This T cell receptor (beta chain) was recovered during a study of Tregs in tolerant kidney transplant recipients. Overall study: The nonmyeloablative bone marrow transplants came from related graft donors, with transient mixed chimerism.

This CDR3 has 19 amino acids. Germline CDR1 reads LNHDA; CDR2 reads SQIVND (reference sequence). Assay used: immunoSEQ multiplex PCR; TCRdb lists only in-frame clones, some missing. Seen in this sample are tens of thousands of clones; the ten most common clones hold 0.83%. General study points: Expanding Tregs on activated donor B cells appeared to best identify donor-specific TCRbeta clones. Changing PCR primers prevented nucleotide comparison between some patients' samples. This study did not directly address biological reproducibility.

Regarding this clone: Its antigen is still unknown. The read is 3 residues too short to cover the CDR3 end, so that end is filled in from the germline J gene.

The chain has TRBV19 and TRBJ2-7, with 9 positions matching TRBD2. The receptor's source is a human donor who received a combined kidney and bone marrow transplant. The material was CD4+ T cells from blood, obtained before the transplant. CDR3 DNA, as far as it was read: TGTGAACCCATCAGGAGACCGGGACTAGCTCCCGGGGAGTCCTACGAG. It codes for CEPIRRPGLAPGESYE. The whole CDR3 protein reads CEPIRRPGLAPGESYEQYF.